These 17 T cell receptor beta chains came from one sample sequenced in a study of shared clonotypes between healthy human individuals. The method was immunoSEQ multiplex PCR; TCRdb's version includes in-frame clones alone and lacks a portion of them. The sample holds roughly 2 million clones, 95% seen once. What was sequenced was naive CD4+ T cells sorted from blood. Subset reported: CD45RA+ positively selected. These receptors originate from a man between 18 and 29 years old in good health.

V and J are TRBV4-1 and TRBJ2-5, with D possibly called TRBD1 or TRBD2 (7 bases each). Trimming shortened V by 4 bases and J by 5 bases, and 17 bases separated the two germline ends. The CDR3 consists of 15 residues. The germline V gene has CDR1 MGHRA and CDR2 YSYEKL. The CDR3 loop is CASSPAGGVQETQYF. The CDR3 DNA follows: TGCGCCAGCAGCCCTGCAGGGGGGGTACAGGAGACCCAGTACTTC.

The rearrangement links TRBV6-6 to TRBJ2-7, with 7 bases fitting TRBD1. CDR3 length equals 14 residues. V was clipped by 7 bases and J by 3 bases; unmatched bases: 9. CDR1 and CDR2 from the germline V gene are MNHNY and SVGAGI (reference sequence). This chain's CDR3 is CASINRGIFYEQYF. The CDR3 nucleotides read TGTGCCAGCATCAACAGGGGTATTTTCTACGAGCAGTACTTC.

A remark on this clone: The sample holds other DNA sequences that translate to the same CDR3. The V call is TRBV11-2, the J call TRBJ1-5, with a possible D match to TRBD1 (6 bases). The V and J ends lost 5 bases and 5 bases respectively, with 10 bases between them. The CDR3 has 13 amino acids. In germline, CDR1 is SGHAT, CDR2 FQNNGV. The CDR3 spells CASSLNRDQPQHF. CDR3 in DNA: TGTGCCAGCAGCCTCAACAGGGATCAGCCCCAGCATTTT.

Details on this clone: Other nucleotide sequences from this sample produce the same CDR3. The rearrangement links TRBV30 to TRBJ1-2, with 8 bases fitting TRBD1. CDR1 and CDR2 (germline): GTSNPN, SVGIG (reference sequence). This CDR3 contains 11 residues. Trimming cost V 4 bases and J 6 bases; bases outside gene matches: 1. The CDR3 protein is CAWTGGDGYTF. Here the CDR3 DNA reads TGTGCCTGGACAGGGGGCGATGGCTACACCTTC.

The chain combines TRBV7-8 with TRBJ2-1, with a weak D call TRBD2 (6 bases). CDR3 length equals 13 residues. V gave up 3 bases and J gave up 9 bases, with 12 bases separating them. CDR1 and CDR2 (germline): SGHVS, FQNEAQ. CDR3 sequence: CASSFGGSLEQFF. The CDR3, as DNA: TGTGCCAGCAGCTTCGGGGGATCCCTTGAGCAGTTCTTC.

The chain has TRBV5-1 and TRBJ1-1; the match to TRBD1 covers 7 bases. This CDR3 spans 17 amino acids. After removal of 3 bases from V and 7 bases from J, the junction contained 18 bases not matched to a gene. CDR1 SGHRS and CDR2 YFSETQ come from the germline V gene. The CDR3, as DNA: TGCGCCAGCAGCTCATCCGGGACAGCACCAGGTTTTGTTGAAGCTTTCTTT. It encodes CASSSSGTAPGFVEAFF. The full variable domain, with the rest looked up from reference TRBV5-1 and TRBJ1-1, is KAGVTQTPRYLIKTRGQQVTLSCSPISGHRSVSWYQQTPGQGLQFLFEYFSETQRNKGNFPGRFSGRQFSNSRSEMNVSTLELGDSALYLCASSSSGTAPGFVEAFFGQGTRLTVV.

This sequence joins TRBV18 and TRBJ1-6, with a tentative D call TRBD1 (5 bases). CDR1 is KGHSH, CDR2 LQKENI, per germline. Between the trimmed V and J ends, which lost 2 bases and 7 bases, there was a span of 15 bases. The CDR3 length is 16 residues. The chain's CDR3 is CASSPSASWGNSPLHF. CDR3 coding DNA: TGTGCCAGCTCACCATCGGCATCTTGGGGGAATTCACCCCTCCACTTT.

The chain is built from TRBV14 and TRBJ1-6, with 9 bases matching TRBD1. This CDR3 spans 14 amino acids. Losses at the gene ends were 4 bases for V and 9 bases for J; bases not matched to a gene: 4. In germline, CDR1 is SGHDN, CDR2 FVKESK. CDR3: CASSPDRGTSPLHF. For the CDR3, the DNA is TGTGCCAGCAGCCCAGACAGGGGGACTTCACCCCTCCACTTT.

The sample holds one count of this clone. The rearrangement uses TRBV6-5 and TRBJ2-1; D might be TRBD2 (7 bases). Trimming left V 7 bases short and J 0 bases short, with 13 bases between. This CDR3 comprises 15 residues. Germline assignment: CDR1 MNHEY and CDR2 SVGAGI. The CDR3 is CASTLADSSYNEQFF. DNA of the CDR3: TGTGCCAGCACCCTAGCGGACAGCTCCTACAATGAGCAGTTCTTC.

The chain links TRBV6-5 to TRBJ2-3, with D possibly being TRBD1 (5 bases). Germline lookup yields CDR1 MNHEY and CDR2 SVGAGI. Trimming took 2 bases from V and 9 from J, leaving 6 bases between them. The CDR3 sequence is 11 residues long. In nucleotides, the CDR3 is TGTGCCAGCAGTTACAGGGGAACGCAGTATTTT. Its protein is CASSYRGTQYF.

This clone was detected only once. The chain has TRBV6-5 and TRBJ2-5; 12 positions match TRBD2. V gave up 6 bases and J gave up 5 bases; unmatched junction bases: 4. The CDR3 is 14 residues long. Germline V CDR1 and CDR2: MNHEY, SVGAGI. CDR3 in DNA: TGTGCCAGCAGAATGGGACTAGCGGGTGAGACCCAGTACTTC. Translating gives CASRMGLAGETQYF.

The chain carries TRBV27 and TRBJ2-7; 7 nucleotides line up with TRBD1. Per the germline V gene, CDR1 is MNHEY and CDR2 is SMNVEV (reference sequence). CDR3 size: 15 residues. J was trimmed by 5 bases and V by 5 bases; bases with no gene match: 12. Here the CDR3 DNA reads TGTGCCAGCAGTCCAACCGGGACAGAGTTTCACGAGCAGTACTTC. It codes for CASSPTGTEFHEQYF.

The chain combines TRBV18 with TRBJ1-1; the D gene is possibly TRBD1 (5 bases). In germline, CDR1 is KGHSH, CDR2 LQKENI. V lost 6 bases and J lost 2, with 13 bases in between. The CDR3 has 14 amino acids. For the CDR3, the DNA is TGTGCCAGCTCCCCGATGACAGCTAACACTGAAGCTTTCTTT. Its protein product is CASSPMTANTEAFF.

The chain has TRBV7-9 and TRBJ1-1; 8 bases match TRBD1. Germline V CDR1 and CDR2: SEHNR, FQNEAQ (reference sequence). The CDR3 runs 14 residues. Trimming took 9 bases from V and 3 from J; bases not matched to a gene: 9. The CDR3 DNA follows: TGTGCCAGTACTAAGACAGGGGAGTACACTGAAGCTTTCTTT. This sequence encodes CASTKTGEYTEAFF.

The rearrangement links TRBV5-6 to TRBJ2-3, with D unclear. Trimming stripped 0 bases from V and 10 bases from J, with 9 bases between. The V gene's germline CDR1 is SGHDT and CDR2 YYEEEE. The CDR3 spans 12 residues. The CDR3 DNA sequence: TGTGCCAGCAGCTTGGTGGACGGAGCGCAGTATTTT. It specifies CASSLVDGAQYF.

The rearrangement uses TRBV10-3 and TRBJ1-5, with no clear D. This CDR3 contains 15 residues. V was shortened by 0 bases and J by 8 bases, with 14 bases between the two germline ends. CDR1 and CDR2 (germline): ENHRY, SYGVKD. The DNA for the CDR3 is TGTGCCATCAGTGAGTCCCCAGGATTTGTAGAGCCCCAGCATTTT. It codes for CAISESPGFVEPQHF.

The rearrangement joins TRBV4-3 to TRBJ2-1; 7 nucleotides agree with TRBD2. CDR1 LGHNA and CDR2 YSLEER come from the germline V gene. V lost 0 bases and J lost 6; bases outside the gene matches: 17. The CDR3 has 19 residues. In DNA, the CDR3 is TGCGCCAGCAGCCAAGATCAGCCTTATTGGGAGGGCCGGGGCAATGAGCAGTTCTTC. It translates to CASSQDQPYWEGRGNEQFF.